This T cell receptor (beta chain) comes out of a study of T cell responses to AZD1222 COVID-19 vaccine (dated by TCRdb to 2020 to 2022). Some background on the complete study: AZD1222 recipients with second doses at about 4 weeks or about 12 weeks were pooled, because spike-specific TCR depth and breadth did not differ between schedules. A total of just over 230 trial participants underwent TCR sequencing, of whom 200 to 220 had received two doses of AZD1222 and about 25 had received two doses of the MenACWY control vaccine. Trial participants were enrolled by age into subgroups of 18-55, 56-69 and 70-plus years, and about 150, 27 and 61 TCR-sequenced participants, respectively, were included in these subgroups.

The CDR3 regions of human TCRbeta chains were subjected to immunosequencing. On the authors' methods: Repertoire TCRs were checked for matches against a reference library of SARS-CoV-2-specific TCRs that had been generated using the MIRA antigen-specificity platform. Breadth was defined as the fraction of unique TCRs that were SARS-CoV-2-associated, and depth was defined as the fraction of total T cells that were SARS-CoV-2-associated. Each spike-specific TCR was assigned to its reactive spike region and to a CD4 or CD8 class using the MIRA data. Log10-transformed breadth and depth values were compared by one-way ANOVA with Sidak's multiple comparisons tests. This immuneACCESS table, as held by TCRdb, lists in-frame sequences with V and J called but not all clones. Of the missing ones, under half trace to an unresolved V gene in checked studies; the others have no known cause. V, J and clone size reflect that table, while D and trimming were determined from the DNA. The sample records fewer than 150,000 clones, 75% to 90% of which are singletons. About 4.4% of the sample is taken by the ten largest.

For this chain, trimming is 0 bases at the V end and 8 bases at the J end, and the number of junction bases without a gene match is 9. The germline V gene (reference sequence) specifies LNHNV as CDR1 and YYDKDF as CDR2. The CDR3 spans 15 residues, from the cysteine through the phenylalanine. CDR3 DNA only is kept here, 45 bases in frame from base 1. The time point label, read with the paper, signifies: baseline before first vaccination. Vaccinee samples came from UK trials COV001 and COV002, including a single-blind randomized controlled phase 2/3 trial of AZD1222 (ChAdOx1 nCoV-19) in healthy adults. Trial participant PBMC samples were collected at day 0 and day 28 after the second dose for TCRbeta chain sequencing. Note on this clone: The specificity of this receptor is unknown. No base quality information exists; no much larger clone differs at one position.

What the research found in general, with its limitations: Reportedly, almost half of the unique spike-specific TCRs recognized epitopes lying outside the regions that are mutated in the B.1.351 and B.1.1.7 variants. Most participants were white British and females outnumbered males, and the authors suggested that clonal diversity may have been underestimated. No day 14 peak-response samples were available, so repertoires were characterized only after the peak T cell response. After two AZD1222 doses, spike-specific TCR breadth and depth were significantly higher than at day 0 and than in MenACWY recipients. Only five or six AZD1222 recipients were SARS-CoV-2 seropositive at baseline, limiting conclusions about previously exposed vaccinees. Vaccine-associated CD4 TCRs spanned the whole spike protein, with dominant responses in regions 160-218 and 743-854. In the small 56-69-year group, the increase in depth fell short of significance, most likely because of low power.

This chain is built from TRBV15 and TRBJ1-2; TRBD1 agrees with 7 junctional bases. This TCR was recovered from an adult in good health. This specimen was peripheral blood, taken on day 0 of AZD1222 vaccination. The nucleotide sequence reads as follows: TGTGCCACCAGCAGAGATCGGGGCCAGGGGGAAGGCTACACCTTC. Its translation reads: CATSRDRGQGEGYTF.